The 20 T cell receptor beta chains below were found in one sample sequenced in a study of human T cells and chemical hapten exposure. Indicated time point: patch test 3, about 24 weeks after DPC sensitization. The treatment denotes: therapeutic diphenylcyclopropenone sensitization with weekly scalp DPC. The authors extracted total RNA from unfractionated whole blood. TCRdb re-called the RACE reads through MiXCR, storing one row per CDR3 protein. This sample has roughly 40,000 distinct CDR3 sequences, with roughly 13% found just once. Sequenced here: whole blood, sampled in connection with sensitization to the hapten diphenylcyclopropenone (DPC). The source of these receptors is a woman aged 40 to 49 with alopecia areata. Some clones in this sample may be carry-over from other donors' samples.

This clonotype has only a few counts. The chain links TRBV5-1 to TRBJ1-4, with 7 positions matching TRBD1. Germline V CDR1 and CDR2: SGHRS, YFSETQ. Trimming took 4 bases from V and 8 from J; bases not matched to a gene: 8. This CDR3 contains 14 residues. In nucleotides, the CDR3 is TGCGCCAGCAGCCCCCAGGGGGGTGGCGAAAAACTGTTTTTT. Translating it yields CASSPQGGGEKLFF.

The J gene is TRBJ2-2, the V gene TRBV4-3; D not resolved. V was trimmed by 0 bases and J by 10 bases, leaving 9 bases between them. Germline CDR1 is LGHNA and CDR2 is YSLEER. This CDR3 spans 13 amino acids. CDR3 protein: CASSQERGPELFF. In nucleotides, the CDR3 is TGCGCCAGCAGCCAAGAAAGAGGACCGGAGCTGTTTTTT.

This clonotype was recorded many times. The chain links TRBV4-1 to TRBJ2-2, with no clear D. The germline gives CDR1 MGHRA, CDR2 YSYEKL. The CDR3 totals 15 residues. V dropped 4 bases and J dropped 6 bases, with 15 bases sitting between them. The CDR3 spells CASSPDGSYAGELFF. The CDR3 DNA is TGCGCCAGCAGCCCCGACGGGTCTTACGCCGGGGAGCTGTTTTTT.

At least ten counts were recorded for this clonotype. V and J are TRBV21-1 and TRBJ1-5; the table assigns TRBD1, which was not confirmed against the DNA. TRBV21-1 is a pseudogene. The CDR3 totals 16 residues. Written as DNA, the CDR3 is TGTGCCAGCCCAAACTGGGGGTGGGCTAGCAATCAGCCCCAGCATTTT. As protein: CASPNWGWASNQPQHF.

This clonotype was recorded a few times. The V call is TRBV29-1, the J call TRBJ2-7; D is perhaps TRBD1 or TRBD2 (5 bases each). CDR1 SQVTM and CDR2 ANQGSEA come from the germline V gene. Trimming took off 4 bases at V and 0 bases at J, with 13 bases between the two ends. The CDR3 runs 14 residues. CDR3 nucleotide sequence: TGCAGCGTTGTGAGGGGTGAATTCTCCTACGAGCAGTACTTC. This sequence encodes CSVVRGEFSYEQYF.

This clonotype was detected only a few times. V usage is TRBV28 and J usage is TRBJ1-2; D remains ambiguous. Germline V CDR1 and CDR2: MDHEN, SYDVKM. This CDR3 comprises 12 residues. Trimming left V 3 bases short and J 5 bases short, with 7 bases between. The CDR3 sequence is CASSLVRYGYTF. As DNA, the CDR3 is TGTGCCAGCAGTTTGGTGAGATATGGCTACACCTTC.

The chain's CDR3 is CASSPTAANYGYTF. As DNA, the CDR3 is TGTGCCAGCAGCCCGACGGCAGCTAACTATGGCTACACCTTC. The chain joins TRBV11-2 to TRBJ1-2, with unresolved D. Trimming left V 5 bases short and J 0 bases short, with 10 bases between. In germline, CDR1 is SGHAT, CDR2 FQNNGV. The CDR3 contains 14 residues.

The rearrangement links TRBV5-1 to TRBJ1-6; possibly TRBD1 for D (5 bases). The V gene's germline CDR1 is SGHRS and CDR2 YFSETQ. There are 13 residues in the CDR3. V was clipped by 4 bases and J by 5 bases, with 7 bases between them. CDR3 nucleotides: TGCGCCAGCAGCCGGGACGATAATTCACCCCTCCACTTT. Protein sequence: CASSRDDNSPLHF.

Here the CDR3 reads CASSSYLVYNEQFF. The DNA of the CDR3 is TGTGCCAGCAGCTCCTACTTGGTCTACAATGAGCAGTTCTTC. J is TRBJ2-1 and V is TRBV7-2; D not certain. Trimming pared 4 bases from V and 3 bases from J, leaving 10 bases between. This CDR3 comprises 14 residues. Germline values: CDR1 SGHTA, CDR2 FQGNSA.

This clonotype appeared a few times. This chain uses TRBV10-3 with TRBJ2-3; 9 bases are a match to TRBD2. CDR1 and CDR2 (germline): ENHRY, SYGVKD. V lost 2 bases and J lost 1; bases outside the gene matches: 1. The CDR3 has 15 amino acids. CDR3 amino acids: CAISEVAGGTDTQYF. The CDR3 nucleotides read TGTGCCATCAGTGAGGTAGCGGGAGGCACAGATACGCAGTATTTT.

This chain joins TRBV5-1 and TRBJ1-4; 8 nucleotides line up with TRBD1. This CDR3 has 13 residues. Germline-derived CDR1 and CDR2 are SGHRS and YFSETQ. The junction had 3 bases not matched to a gene; V was cut back by 4 bases and J by 7 bases. The CDR3 here is CASSSGQGEKLFF. The CDR3 nucleotides read TGCGCCAGCAGCAGCGGACAGGGTGAAAAACTGTTTTTT.

The chain recombines TRBV4-2 with TRBJ1-3; 7 nucleotides match TRBD1. J was trimmed by 0 bases and V by 3 bases; bases with no gene match: 2. This CDR3 contains 15 residues. Per the germline V gene, CDR1 is LGHNA and CDR2 is YNFKEQ. The CDR3 DNA is TGTGCCAGCAGCCACCGACAGGGCTCTGGAAACACCATATATTTT. Translating gives CASSHRQGSGNTIYF.

The rearrangement uses TRBV28 and TRBJ2-1, with a possible D match to TRBD1 (6 bases). The CDR3 is 12 amino acids. V was cut by 4 bases and J by 8 bases, with 9 bases left in between. Looked up from germline, CDR1 is MDHEN and CDR2 is SYDVKM. The CDR3 bases are TGTGCCAGCAGTTCACAGGGCTATGAGCAGTTCTTC. Amino acid sequence: CASSSQGYEQFF.

This clonotype was seen at least ten times. The chain couples TRBV7-2 to TRBJ2-7, with D unresolved. V was trimmed by 5 bases and J by 4 bases, leaving 9 bases between them. The germline CDR1 and CDR2 sequences are SGHTA and FQGNSA. The CDR3 extends over 12 amino acids. As DNA, the CDR3 is TGTGCCAGCAGCCGGCCTGGATACGAGCAGTACTTC. Amino acids: CASSRPGYEQYF.

With respect to this clonotype: A much more abundant neighbour one base away suggests this may be a read error. The V and J genes are TRBV20-1 and TRBJ2-7; D not resolved. The germline V gene has CDR1 DFQATT and CDR2 SNEGSKA (reference sequence). V lost 7 bases and J 2 bases, leaving 15 bases between the germline ends. This CDR3 has 13 residues. This chain's CDR3 is CSVLTFDPYEQYF. The DNA for the CDR3 is TGCAGTGTCCTGACGTTTGACCCCTACGAGCAGTACTTC.

This clonotype was detected a few times. The chain joins TRBV20-1 to TRBJ1-6; no clear D. Germline loops: CDR1 DFQATT, CDR2 SNEGSKA (reference sequence). V gave up 0 bases and J gave up 7 bases, with 22 bases separating them. There are 18 residues in the CDR3. The CDR3 region is CSARDLGGGRVLNSPLHF. In DNA form, the CDR3 reads TGCAGTGCTAGAGATTTAGGAGGAGGACGCGTCCTAAATTCACCCCTCCACTTT.

This clonotype occurred once. One base away lies a much larger clone, so this may be a sequencing read error. This chain uses TRBV19 with TRBJ2-5, with TRBD2 as a possible D gene (5 bases). CDR3 length equals 13 residues. Germline assignment: CDR1 LNHDA and CDR2 SQIVND (reference sequence). The chain's CDR3 is CASSSSRQVTQYF. CDR3 nucleotide sequence: TGTGCCAGTAGCTCTAGCCGCCAAGTGACCCAGTACTTC.

The J gene is TRBJ2-5, the V gene TRBV7-9; D is ambiguous. V lost 1 base and J 2 bases, leaving 8 bases between the germline ends. Germline loops: CDR1 SEHNR, CDR2 FQNEAQ (reference sequence). The CDR3 contains 14 residues. CDR3 protein: CASSLVPNQETQYF. As DNA, the CDR3 is TGTGCCAGCAGCTTAGTTCCTAATCAAGAGACCCAGTACTTC.

This clonotype was picked up many times. The genes are TRBV28 and TRBJ1-1; TRBD1 is a possible D gene (6 bases). Germline-derived CDR1 and CDR2 are MDHEN and SYDVKM. The CDR3 is 15 amino acids. The V gene lost 0 bases and the J gene lost 6 bases, with 14 bases spanning the gap. CDR3 DNA: TGTGCCAGCAGTTTATGGAGACAGGCCCAATCTGAAGCTTTCTTT. This encodes CASSLWRQAQSEAFF.

A word on this clonotype: A much larger clone differs by one base, so this may be a read error. V gene TRBV14 combines with J gene TRBJ1-2; no reliable D call. Trimming cost V 0 bases and J 4 bases, with 6 bases left between them. This CDR3 is built from 13 residues. The germline V gene has CDR1 SGHDN and CDR2 FVKESK. The CDR3 DNA sequence: TGTGCCAGCAGCCAAGAACAGACCTATGGCTACACCTTC. Translating it yields CASSQEQTYGYTF.